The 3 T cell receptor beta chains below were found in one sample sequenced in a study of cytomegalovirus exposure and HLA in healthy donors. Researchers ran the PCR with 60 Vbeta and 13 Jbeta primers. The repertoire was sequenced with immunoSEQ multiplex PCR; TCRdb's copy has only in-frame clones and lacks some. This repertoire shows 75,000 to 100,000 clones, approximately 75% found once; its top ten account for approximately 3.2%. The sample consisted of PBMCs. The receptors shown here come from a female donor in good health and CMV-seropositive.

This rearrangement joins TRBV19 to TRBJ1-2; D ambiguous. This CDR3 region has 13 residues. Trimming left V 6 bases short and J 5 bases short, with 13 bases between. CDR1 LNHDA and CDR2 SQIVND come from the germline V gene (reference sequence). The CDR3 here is CASRPSRLYGYTF. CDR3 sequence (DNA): TGTGCCAGTAGGCCCTCACGGTTATATGGCTACACCTTC. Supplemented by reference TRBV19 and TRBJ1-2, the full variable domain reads DGGITQSPKYLFRKEGQNVTLSCEQNLNHDAMYWYRQDPGQGLRLIYYSQIVNDFQKGDIAEGYSVSREKKESFPLTVTSAQKNPTAFYLCASRPSRLYGYTFGSGTRLTVV.

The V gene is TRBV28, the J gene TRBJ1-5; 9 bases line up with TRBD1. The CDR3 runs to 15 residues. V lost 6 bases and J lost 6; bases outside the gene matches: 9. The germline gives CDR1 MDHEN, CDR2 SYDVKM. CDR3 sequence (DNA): TGTGCCAGCAGCCCACAGGGGGCTGGGGGTCAGCCCCAGCATTTT. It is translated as CASSPQGAGGQPQHF. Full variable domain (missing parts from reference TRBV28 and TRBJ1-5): DVKVTQSSRYLVKRTGEKVFLECVQDMDHENMFWYRQDPGLGLRLIYFSYDVKMKEKGDIPEGYSVSREKKERFSLILESASTNQTSMYLCASSPQGAGGQPQHFGDGTRLSIL.

Here the CDR3 reads CASSLRDTTYYEQYF. The CDR3 coding sequence is TGTGCCAGCAGCCTCAGGGACACGACATACTACGAGCAGTACTTC. The gene calls are TRBV6-6 and TRBJ2-7, with D tentatively TRBD1 (6 bases). CDR1 and CDR2 (germline): MNHNY, SVGAGI (reference sequence). V was shortened by 6 bases and J by 3 bases, with 18 bases between the two germline ends. This CDR3 region has 15 residues.